One T cell receptor (beta chain) is described in this entry. This sample stems from a study of blood T cell repertoires in COVID-19. Study-level information: PBMCs, B-cell-depleted T cells, or T cells were the source of the cDNA or gDNA that made up the material.

Trimming pared 3 bases from V and 7 bases from J, leaving 16 bases between. This CDR3 spans 14 amino acids. Germline values: CDR1 GTSNPN, CDR2 SVGIG (reference sequence). Generated by immunoSEQ multiplex PCR, the TCRdb table keeps only in-frame clones and is missing some. The sample consists of approximately 400,000 clones, around 86% of them appearing once. This TCR derives from a woman in her 50s who had recovered from COVID-19. The sample comprised PBMCs or T cells enriched from blood (not recorded which). The rearrangement joins TRBV30 to TRBJ1-5, with D hard to call. The CDR3, as DNA: TGTGCCTGGAGCCGATCGACGAGGAACCAGCCCCAGCATTTT. Translation: CAWSRSTRNQPQHF. Looking up the rest from reference TRBV30 and TRBJ1-5 gives the full variable domain: SQTIHQWPATLVQPVGSPLSLECTVEGTSNPNLYWYRQAAGRGLQLLFYSVGIGQISSEVPQNLSASRPQDRQFILSSKKLLLSDSGFYLCAWSRSTRNQPQHFGDGTRLSIL.